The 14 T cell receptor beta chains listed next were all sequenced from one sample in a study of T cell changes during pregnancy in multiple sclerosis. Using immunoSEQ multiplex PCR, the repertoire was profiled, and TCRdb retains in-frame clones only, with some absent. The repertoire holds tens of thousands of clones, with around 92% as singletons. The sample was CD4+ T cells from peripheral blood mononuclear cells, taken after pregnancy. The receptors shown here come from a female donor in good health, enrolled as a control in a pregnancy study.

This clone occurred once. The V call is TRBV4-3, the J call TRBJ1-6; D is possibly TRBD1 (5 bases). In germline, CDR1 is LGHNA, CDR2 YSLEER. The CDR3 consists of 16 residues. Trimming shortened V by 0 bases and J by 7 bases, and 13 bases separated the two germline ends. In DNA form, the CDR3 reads TGCGCCAGCAGCCAAGAGGGAGGGGATCTCAATTCACCCCTCCACTTT. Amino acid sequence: CASSQEGGDLNSPLHF.

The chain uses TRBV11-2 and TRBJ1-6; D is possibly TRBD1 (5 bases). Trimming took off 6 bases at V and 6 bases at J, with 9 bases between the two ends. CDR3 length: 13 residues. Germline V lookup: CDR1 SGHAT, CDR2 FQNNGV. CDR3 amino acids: CASSPQGNSPLHF. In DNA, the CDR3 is TGTGCCAGCAGTCCGCAGGGTAATTCACCCCTCCACTTT.

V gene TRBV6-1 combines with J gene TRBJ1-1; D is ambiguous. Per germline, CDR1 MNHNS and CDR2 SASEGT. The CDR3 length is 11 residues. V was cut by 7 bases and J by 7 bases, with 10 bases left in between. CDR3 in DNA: TGTGCCAGCACTTACAGCCTTGAAGCTTTCTTT. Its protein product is CASTYSLEAFF.

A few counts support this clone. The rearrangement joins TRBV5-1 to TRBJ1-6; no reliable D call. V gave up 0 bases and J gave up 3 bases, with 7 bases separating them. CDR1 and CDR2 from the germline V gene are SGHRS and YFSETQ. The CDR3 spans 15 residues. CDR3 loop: CASSLGADYNSPLHF. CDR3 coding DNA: TGCGCCAGCAGCTTGGGGGCAGACTATAATTCACCCCTCCACTTT.

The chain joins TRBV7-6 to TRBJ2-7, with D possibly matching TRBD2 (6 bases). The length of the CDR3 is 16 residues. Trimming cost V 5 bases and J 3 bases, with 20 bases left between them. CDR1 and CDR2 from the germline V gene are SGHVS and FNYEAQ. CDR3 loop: CASSPIFGRSNYEQYF. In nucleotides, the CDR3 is TGTGCCAGCAGCCCAATATTTGGGAGGTCGAACTACGAGCAGTACTTC.

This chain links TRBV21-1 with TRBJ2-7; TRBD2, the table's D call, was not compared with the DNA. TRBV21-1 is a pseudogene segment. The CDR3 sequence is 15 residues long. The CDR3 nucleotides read TGTGCCAGCAGCAAAGAAGGGTCGGGGGCCTACGAGCAGTACTTC. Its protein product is CASSKEGSGAYEQYF.

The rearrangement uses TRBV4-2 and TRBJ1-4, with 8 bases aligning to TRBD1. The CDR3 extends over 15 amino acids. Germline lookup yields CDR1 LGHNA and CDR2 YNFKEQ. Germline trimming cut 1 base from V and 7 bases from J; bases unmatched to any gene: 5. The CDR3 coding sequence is TGTGCCAGCAGCCAAGCAGGGGGCAAGAGTGAAAAACTGTTTTTT. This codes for CASSQAGGKSEKLFF.

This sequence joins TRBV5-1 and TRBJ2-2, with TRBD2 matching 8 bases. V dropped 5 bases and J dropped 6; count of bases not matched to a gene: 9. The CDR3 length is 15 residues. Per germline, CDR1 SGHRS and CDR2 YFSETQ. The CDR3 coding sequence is TGCGCCAGCAGGGTTCGGGGGGGGATCGCCGGGGAGCTGTTTTTT. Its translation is CASRVRGGIAGELFF.

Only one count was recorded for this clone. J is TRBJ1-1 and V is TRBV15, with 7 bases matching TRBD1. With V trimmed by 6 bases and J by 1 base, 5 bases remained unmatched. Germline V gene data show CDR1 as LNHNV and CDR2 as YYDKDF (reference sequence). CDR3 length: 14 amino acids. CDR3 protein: CATSGTAWNTEAFF. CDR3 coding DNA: TGTGCCACCAGTGGGACAGCCTGGAACACTGAAGCTTTCTTT.

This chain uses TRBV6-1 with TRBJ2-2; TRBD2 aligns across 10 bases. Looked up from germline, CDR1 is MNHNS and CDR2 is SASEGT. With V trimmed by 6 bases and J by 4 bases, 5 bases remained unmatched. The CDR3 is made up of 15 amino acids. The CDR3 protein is CASSSGGAGTGELFF. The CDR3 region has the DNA TGTGCCAGCAGCAGCGGGGGGGCAGGCACCGGGGAGCTGTTTTTT.

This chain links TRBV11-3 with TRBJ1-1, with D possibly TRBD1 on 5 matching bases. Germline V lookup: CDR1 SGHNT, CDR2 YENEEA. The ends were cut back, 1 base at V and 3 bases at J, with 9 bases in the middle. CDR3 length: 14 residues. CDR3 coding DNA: TGTGCCAGCAGCTTAGGTCCCAGGGACACTGAAGCTTTCTTT. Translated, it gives CASSLGPRDTEAFF. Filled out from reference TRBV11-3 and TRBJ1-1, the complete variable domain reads EAGVVQSPRYKIIEKKQPVAFWCNPISGHNTLYWYLQNLGQGPELLIRYENEEAVDDSQLPKDRFSAERLKGVDSTLKIQPAELGDSAVYLCASSLGPRDTEAFFGQGTRLTVV.

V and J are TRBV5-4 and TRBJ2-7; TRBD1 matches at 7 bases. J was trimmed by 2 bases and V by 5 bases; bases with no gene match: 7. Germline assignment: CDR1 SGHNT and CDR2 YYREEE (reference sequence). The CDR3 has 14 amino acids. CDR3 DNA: TGTGCCAGCAGTCCAGGCCAGGGGGCCTACGAGCAGTACTTC. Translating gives CASSPGQGAYEQYF.

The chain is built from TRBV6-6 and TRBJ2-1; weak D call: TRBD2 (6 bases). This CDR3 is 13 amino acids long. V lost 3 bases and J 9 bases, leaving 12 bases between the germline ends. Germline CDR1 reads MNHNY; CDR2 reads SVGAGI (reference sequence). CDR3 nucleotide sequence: TGTGCCAGCAGTTATGCGGGGTTTGGTGAGCAGTTCTTC. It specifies CASSYAGFGEQFF.

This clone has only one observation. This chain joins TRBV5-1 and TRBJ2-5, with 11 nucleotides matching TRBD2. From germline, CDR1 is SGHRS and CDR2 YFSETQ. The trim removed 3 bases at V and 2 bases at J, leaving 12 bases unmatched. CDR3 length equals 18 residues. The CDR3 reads CASSSLFSGGARQETQYF. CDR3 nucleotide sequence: TGCGCCAGCAGCTCGTTGTTTAGCGGGGGGGCCCGGCAAGAGACCCAGTACTTC.